One sample yielded the 4 T cell receptor beta chains listed below, sequenced in a study of neurological immune-mediated disorders. TCRdb ran MiXCR on the 5' RACE reads and lists one entry per CDR3 protein. Of approximately 52,000 distinct CDR3 sequences in the sample, around 3.4% are singletons; the top ten hold approximately 6.3%. Sequencing was performed on PBMCs. Receptors were obtained from a man in his forties with multiple sclerosis.

This clonotype was counted ten times or more. The CDR3 nucleotides are TGTGCCAGCAGCCGTACAGACTCTGGGGCCAACGTCCTGACTTTC. This codes for CASSRTDSGANVLTF. V and J are TRBV3-1 and TRBJ2-6; D is undetermined. The CDR3 sequence is 15 residues long. Germline V gives CDR1 LGHDT, CDR2 YNNKEL (reference sequence). Trimming shortened V by 4 bases and J by 0 bases, and 7 bases separated the two germline ends.

This clonotype was seen repeatedly, ten times or more. This CDR3 is CSARPPGQGSDSPLHF. CDR3 sequence (DNA): TGCAGTGCTAGACCCCCGGGGCAGGGGAGCGATTCACCCCTCCACTTT. V gene TRBV20-1 combines with J gene TRBJ1-6, with TRBD1 as a possible D gene (6 bases). CDR3 length: 16 amino acids. Trimming cost V 2 bases and J 8 bases, with 19 bases left between them. Germline-derived CDR1 and CDR2 are DFQATT and SNEGSKA (reference sequence).

Many counts were recorded for this clonotype. V is TRBV5-1 and J is TRBJ2-7; 7 nucleotides match TRBD1. Germline loops: CDR1 SGHRS, CDR2 YFSETQ. The CDR3 sequence is 14 residues long. V dropped 4 bases and J dropped 2; count of bases not matched to a gene: 6. This chain's CDR3 is CASSQQGGPYEQYF. The CDR3 DNA follows: TGCGCCAGCAGCCAGCAAGGGGGCCCCTACGAGCAGTACTTC.

In its sample, this clonotype was seen many times. V is TRBV20-1 and J is TRBJ1-6; D is possibly TRBD1 (6 bases). The CDR3 is 12 amino acids. Per germline, CDR1 DFQATT and CDR2 SNEGSKA (reference sequence). V was trimmed by 6 bases and J by 8 bases, leaving 11 bases between them. CDR3: CSACKGDSPLHF. As DNA, the CDR3 is TGCAGTGCGTGCAAGGGGGATTCACCCCTCCACTTT.